What follows is one T cell receptor beta chain and its context. Its antigen is currently unknown. Using immunoSEQ multiplex PCR, the repertoire was profiled, and TCRdb retains in-frame clones only, with some absent. The data show approximately 100,000 clones, approximately 80% seen once. Mismatch repair deficiency was confirmed in all patients, by PCR or immunohistochemistry. The source of the sample is a study of PD-1 blockade in mismatch repair-deficient tumors. Background on the study: All were previously treated, progressing patients with about 12 mismatch repair-deficient cancer types.

Findings and caveats of the study: Tumor-resident clones, often undetectable pretreatment in blood, expanded then contracted after pembrolizumab.

Sequencing was performed on peripheral blood, taken around 8 months after starting pembrolizumab. The receptor was isolated from an adult with mismatch repair-deficient cancer.

In DNA form, the CDR3 reads TGTGCCAGTAGTAGTGGGTACAGTGGCTACACCTTC. This gives the protein CASSSGYSGYTF. The chain recombines TRBV19 with TRBJ1-2; D remains unclear. Trimming pared 4 bases from V and 7 bases from J, leaving 10 bases between. Per germline, CDR1 LNHDA and CDR2 SQIVND (reference sequence). The CDR3 consists of 12 residues.